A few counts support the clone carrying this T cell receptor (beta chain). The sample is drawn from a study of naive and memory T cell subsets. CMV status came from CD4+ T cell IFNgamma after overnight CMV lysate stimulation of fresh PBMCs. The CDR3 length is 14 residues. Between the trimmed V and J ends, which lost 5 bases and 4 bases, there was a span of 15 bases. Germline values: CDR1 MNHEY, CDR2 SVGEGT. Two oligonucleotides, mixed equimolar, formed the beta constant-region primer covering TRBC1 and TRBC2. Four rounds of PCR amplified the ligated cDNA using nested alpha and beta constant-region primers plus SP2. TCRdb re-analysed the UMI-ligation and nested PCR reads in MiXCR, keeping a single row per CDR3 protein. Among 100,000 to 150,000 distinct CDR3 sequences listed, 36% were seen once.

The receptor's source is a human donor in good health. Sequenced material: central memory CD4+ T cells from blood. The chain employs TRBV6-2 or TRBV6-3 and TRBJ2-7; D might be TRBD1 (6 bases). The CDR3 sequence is CASSRDIISYEQYF. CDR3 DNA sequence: TGTGCCAGCAGTCGGGACATAATCTCATACGAGCAGTACTTC.